The source of this T cell receptor (beta chain) is a study of CD8 T cells in ankylosing spondylitis. Trimming took 6 bases from V and 4 from J, leaving 13 bases between them. Germline V lookup: CDR1 SGHTA, CDR2 FQGNSA. The CDR3 runs to 14 residues. Study observations and caveats: Within peripheral blood, clones linked to disease were CD8+ and relatively rare. In ankylosing spondylitis patients, matched synovial fluid reportedly showed significant enrichment of disease-linked clones. Seemingly distinctive of ankylosing spondylitis blood was a TCR beta motif formed by eight highly homologous variants.

The authors made TCR beta libraries by quantitative 5'-RACE with molecular barcodes. TCRdb analysed the 5' RACE reads with MiXCR anew, one entry per CDR3 protein. Of approximately 260,000 distinct CDR3 sequences in the sample, over 8.5% were seen once. This clonotype occurred many times. Its antigen remains unidentified. The TCR originated in a male donor with ankylosing spondylitis or in good health (not recorded which). This chain joins TRBV7-2 and TRBJ1-5; the D is unclear. Sequenced material: blood, either unsorted or a sorted T cell fraction (not recorded which). CDR3 loop: CASSSVGRNQPQHF. The CDR3 region has the DNA TGTGCCAGCAGTTCTGTGGGGAGGAATCAGCCCCAGCATTTT. Full variable domain (missing parts from reference TRBV7-2 and TRBJ1-5): GAGVSQSPSNKVTEKGKDVELRCDPISGHTALYWYRQSLGQGLEFLIYFQGNSAPDKSGLPSDRFSAERTGGSVSTLTIQRTQQEDSAVYLCASSSVGRNQPQHFGDGTRLSIL.